This T cell receptor beta chain was recovered during a study of cytomegalovirus exposure and HLA in healthy donors. Overall study findings and caveats: Based on reports, TCR beta sequences accurately predicted HLA-A and HLA-B alleles for most subjects. Productive rates of about 87% or about 30% were seen for most TCR beta V segments in an earlier analysis.

As for this clone: Its antigen is not known.

Germline lookup yields CDR1 MNHNS and CDR2 SASEGT. Trimming cost V 4 bases and J 6 bases; bases outside gene matches: 5. This CDR3 has 13 amino acids. The donors were healthy bone marrow donors. PCR amplification relied on 60 Vbeta primers (plus 13 Jbeta primers). Data came from immunoSEQ multiplex PCR; TCRdb stores just in-frame clones and leaves some out. The sample contains about 65,000 clones, approximately 67% of which appear only once. This sequence was found in a man between 25 and 39 years old in good health and CMV-seronegative. Input material: PBMCs. The genes are TRBV6-1 and TRBJ1-2, with 7 bases lining up with TRBD1. The CDR3: CASSVDRWDGYTF. The CDR3 DNA reads TGTGCCAGCAGTGTGGACAGGTGGGATGGCTACACCTTC.